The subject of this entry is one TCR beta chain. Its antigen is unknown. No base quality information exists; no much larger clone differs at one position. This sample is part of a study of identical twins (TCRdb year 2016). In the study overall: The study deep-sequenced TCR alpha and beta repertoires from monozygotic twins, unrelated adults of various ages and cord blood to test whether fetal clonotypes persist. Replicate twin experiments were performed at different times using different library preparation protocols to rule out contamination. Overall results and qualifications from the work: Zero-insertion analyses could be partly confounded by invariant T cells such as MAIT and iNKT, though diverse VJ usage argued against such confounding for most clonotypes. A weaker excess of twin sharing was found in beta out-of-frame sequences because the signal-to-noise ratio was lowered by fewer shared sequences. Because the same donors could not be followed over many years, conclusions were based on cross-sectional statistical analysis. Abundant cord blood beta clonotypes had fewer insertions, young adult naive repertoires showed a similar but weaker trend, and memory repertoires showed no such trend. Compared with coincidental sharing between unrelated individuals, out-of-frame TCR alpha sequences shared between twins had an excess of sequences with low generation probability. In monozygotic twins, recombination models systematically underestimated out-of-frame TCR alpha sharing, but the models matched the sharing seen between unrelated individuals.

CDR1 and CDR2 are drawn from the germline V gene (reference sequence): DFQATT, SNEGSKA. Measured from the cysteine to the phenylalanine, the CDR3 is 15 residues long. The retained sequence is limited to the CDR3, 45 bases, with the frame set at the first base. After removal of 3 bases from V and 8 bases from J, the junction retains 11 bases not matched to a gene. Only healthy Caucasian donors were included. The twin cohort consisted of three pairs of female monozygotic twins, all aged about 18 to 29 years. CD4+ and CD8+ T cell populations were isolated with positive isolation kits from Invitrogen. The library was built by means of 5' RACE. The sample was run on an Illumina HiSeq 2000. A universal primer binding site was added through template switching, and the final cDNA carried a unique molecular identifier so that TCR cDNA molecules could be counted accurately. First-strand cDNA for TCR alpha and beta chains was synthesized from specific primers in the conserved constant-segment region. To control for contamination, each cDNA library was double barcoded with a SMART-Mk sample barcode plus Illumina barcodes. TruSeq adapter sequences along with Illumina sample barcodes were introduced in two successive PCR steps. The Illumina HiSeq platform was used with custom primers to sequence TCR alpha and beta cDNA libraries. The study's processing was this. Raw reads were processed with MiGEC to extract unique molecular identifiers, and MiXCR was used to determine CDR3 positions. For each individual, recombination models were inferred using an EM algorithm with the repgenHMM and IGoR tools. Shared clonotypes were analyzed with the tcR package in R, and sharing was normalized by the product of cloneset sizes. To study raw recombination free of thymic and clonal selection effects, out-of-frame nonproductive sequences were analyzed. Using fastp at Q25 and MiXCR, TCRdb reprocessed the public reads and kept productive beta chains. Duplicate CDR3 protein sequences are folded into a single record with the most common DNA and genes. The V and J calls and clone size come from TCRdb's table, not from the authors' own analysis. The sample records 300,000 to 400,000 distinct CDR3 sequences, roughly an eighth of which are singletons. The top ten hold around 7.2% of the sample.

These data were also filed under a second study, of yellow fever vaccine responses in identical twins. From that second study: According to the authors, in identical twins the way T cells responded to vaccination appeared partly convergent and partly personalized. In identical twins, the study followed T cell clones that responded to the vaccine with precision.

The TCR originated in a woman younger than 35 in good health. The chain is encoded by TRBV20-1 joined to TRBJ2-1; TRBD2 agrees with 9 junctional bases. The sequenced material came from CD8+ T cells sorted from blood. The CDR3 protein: CSASIPAGGIDEQFF. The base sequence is TGCAGTGCTAGCATTCCTGCGGGAGGGATCGATGAGCAGTTCTTC.